The table lists the clone carrying this T cell receptor beta chain with many counts. TCR beta CDR3 region amplification was performed from RNA transcripts. Carried out on the TCR CDR3, a first-round RT-PCR used the HTBI primer set. TCRdb used MiXCR to reprocess the multiplex PCR reads, holding one entry per CDR3 protein. Here the sample spans fewer than 400,000 distinct CDR3 sequences, 16% being singletons. The data originate from a study of T cells in Graves' hyperthyroidism and ophthalmopathy. Germline CDR1 is LGHDT and CDR2 is YNNKEL (reference sequence). CDR3 size: 15 residues. Trimming took 4 bases from V and 6 from J; bases not matched to a gene: 6.

This TCR came from a man aged 25-45 years with Graves' hyperthyroidism. Sequencing was carried out using blood. The V call is TRBV3-1, the J call TRBJ2-2; 9 positions agree with TRBD2. Here the CDR3 DNA reads TGTGCCAGCAGCCTAGGACTAGCGAGCGCCGGGGAGCTGTTTTTT. This encodes CASSLGLASAGELFF.